Listed below are T cell receptor beta chains from one sample, sequenced in a study of cytomegalovirus exposure and HLA in healthy donors. The method was immunoSEQ multiplex PCR; TCRdb's version includes in-frame clones alone and lacks a portion of them. The sample has approximately 150,000 clones; approximately 70% are singletons. The sample comprised PBMCs. All receptors derive from a human donor in good health. The CDR3 runs from the conserved cysteine through the conserved F or W. The D gene is left open where the match is weak. Clone size is given for some rows only: seen once, a few or many times, or a class if the clone is expanded.

clone_size j_call d_call v_call cdr3_nt cdr3_aa
NA TRBJ2-3 TRBD2 TRBV11-2 TGTGCCAGCAGCTTAGAGGCTAGCGGGGGAACAGATACGCAGTATTTT CASSLEASGGTDTQYF
NA TRBJ1-5 NA TRBV19 TGTGCCAGTAGTATCCGGGTTAGGAATCAGCCCCAGCATTTT CASSIRVRNQPQHF
NA TRBJ2-7 NA TRBV9 TGTGCCAGCAGCGCTTTCGACAGCTCCTACGAGCAGTACTTC CASSAFDSSYEQYF
once TRBJ1-2 TRBD1 TRBV6-5 TGTGCCAGCAGTCGCGGACAGGGGCGGTGGGGCTACACCTTC CASSRGQGRWGYTF
few TRBJ1-1 TRBD1 TRBV27 TGTGCCAGCACCGGGGACAGGGGGCTTGGTGAAGCTTTCTTT CASTGDRGLGEAFF
NA TRBJ2-3 TRBD2 TRBV5-1 TGCGCCAGCAGCTTGGATAGCGGGAGGACAGATACGCAGTATTTT CASSLDSGRTDTQYF
NA TRBJ2-7 TRBD1 TRBV11-3 TGTGCCAGCAGCTCCGGGACAGCAGGGCAGTACTTC CASSSGTAGQYF
NA TRBJ2-2 NA TRBV11-1 TGTGCCAGCAGCTTAGATACCTCCCTCGGCGGGGAGCTGTTTTTT CASSLDTSLGGELFF
NA TRBJ1-5 NA TRBV6-5 TGTGCCAGCCGCCGGGTTTACAATCAGCCCCAGCATTTT CASRRVYNQPQHF
few TRBJ1-2 NA TRBV28 TGTGCCAGCAGTTTAACAGGGCCCTATGGCTACACCTTC CASSLTGPYGYTF
NA TRBJ1-5 TRBD1 TRBV6-1 TGTGCCAGCAGTGCGACAGGGGGGAGGAATCAGCCCCAGCATTTT CASSATGGRNQPQHF